A few counts support the clone carrying this TCR beta chain. Via MiXCR, TCRdb re-called the RT-PCR reads, giving one row per CDR3 protein. Counted here are about 680,000 distinct CDR3 sequences, 13% to 15% occurring once; the ten biggest clones make up just over 3.5%. CDR3 length: 14 amino acids. Trimming stripped 4 bases from V and 6 bases from J, with 16 bases between. Looked up from germline, CDR1 is SGHRS and CDR2 is YFSETQ. The V call is TRBV5-1, the J call TRBJ1-1; a possible D gene is TRBD1 (6 bases). Sequencing input: memory CD4+ T cells from blood. The receptor's source is a female donor in good health, serving as a healthy control. The CDR3 DNA sequence: TGCGCCAGCAGCCAGGACAGTTGGTCGGCTGAAGCTTTCTTT. Protein product: CASSQDSWSAEAFF. Variable domain in full (rest from reference TRBV5-1 and TRBJ1-1): KAGVTQTPRYLIKTRGQQVTLSCSPISGHRSVSWYQQTPGQGLQFLFEYFSETQRNKGNFPGRFSGRQFSNSRSEMNVSTLELGDSALYLCASSQDSWSAEAFFGQGTRLTVV.